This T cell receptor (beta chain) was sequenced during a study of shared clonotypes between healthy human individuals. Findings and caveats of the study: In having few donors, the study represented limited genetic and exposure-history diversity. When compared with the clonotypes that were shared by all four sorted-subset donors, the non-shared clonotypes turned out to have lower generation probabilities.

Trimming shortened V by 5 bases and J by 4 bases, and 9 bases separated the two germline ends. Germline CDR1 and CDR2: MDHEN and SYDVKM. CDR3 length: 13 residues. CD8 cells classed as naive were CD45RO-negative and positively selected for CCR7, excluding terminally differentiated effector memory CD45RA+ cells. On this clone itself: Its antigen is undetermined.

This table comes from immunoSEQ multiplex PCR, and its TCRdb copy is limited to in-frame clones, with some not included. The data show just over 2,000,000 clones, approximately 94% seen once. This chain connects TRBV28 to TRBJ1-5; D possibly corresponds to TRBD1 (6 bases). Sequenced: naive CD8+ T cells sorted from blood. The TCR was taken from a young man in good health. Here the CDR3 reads CASSQGGNQPQHF. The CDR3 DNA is TGTGCCAGCAGTCAAGGGGGGAATCAGCCCCAGCATTTT.